These T cell receptor beta chains were read from a single sample in a study of shared clonotypes between healthy human individuals. Assay: immunoSEQ multiplex PCR; the TCRdb copy retains only in-frame clones and omits some. The table includes some 790,000 clones, over 60% detected once. The specimen sequenced was memory CD4+ T cells sorted from blood. The receptors were gathered from a young woman in good health. The CDR3 runs from the conserved cysteine through the conserved F or W. A D gene is named only where the DNA matches it firmly. Part of the rows lack a size; the others show once, few, many or a class for expanded clones.

D,J,V,size,DNA,CDR3
NA,TRBJ2-5,TRBV18,NA,TGTGCCAGCTCACCACCGAGGCCCCAAGAGACCCAGTACTTC,CASSPPRPQETQYF
TRBD2,TRBJ2-5,TRBV5-8,few,TGTGCCAGCAGCTTGGTGCTTGACGGGGGGGTTTCCCCAGAGACCCAGTACTTC,CASSLVLDGGVSPETQYF
NA,TRBJ2-7,TRBV7-9,NA,TGTGCCAGCACTCCTAGACGAGGTCCCTACGAGCAGTACTTC,CASTPRRGPYEQYF
TRBD1,TRBJ1-1,TRBV5-8,few,TGTGCCAGCAGCGACGGACAGGTTCAAAAAATCACTGAAGCTTTCTTT,CASSDGQVQKITEAFF
NA,TRBJ2-1,TRBV7-8,once,TGTGCCAGCAGCTTAGGCAGGAATGAGCAGTTCTTC,CASSLGRNEQFF
TRBD1,TRBJ2-5,TRBV10-3,NA,TGTGCCATCAGTGGGACAGGGGGCTTGGAGACCCAGTACTTC,CAISGTGGLETQYF
NA,TRBJ1-1,TRBV20-1,NA,TGCAGTCCCCAAAGTCACGCTGAAGCTTTCTTT,CSPQSHAEAFF
TRBD2,TRBJ2-2,TRBV18,NA,TGTGCCAGCTCCCTTGATAGCGGGACGAACACCGGGGAGCTGTTTTTT,CASSLDSGTNTGELFF
NA,TRBJ1-5,TRBV10-3,many,TGTGCCATCAGCGAGAGGGACACGGGCTTTCAGCCCCAGCATTTT,CAISERDTGFQPQHF
TRBD2,TRBJ2-1,TRBV23-1,NA,TGCGCCAGCAGTCAATCGCGGACACTAGCGGGGGGAAATGAGCAGTTCTTC,CASSQSRTLAGGNEQFF
NA,TRBJ2-3,TRBV6-1,many,TGTGCCAGCAGCTTACAGGACTCTAGCACAGATACGCAGTATTTT,CASSLQDSSTDTQYF
TRBD1,TRBJ1-1,TRBV19,NA,TGTGCCAGTACCGAGGACAGGGAGTACACTGAAGCTTTCTTT,CASTEDREYTEAFF
NA,TRBJ1-5,TRBV2,NA,TGTGCCGTAGGAGGGCGAACATCGGGCAATCAGCCCCAGCATTTT,CAVGGRTSGNQPQHF
NA,TRBJ1-2,TRBV6-5,NA,TGTGCCAGCAGTTACTCGAACCCAGGGAGAGTCAAAGGCTACACCTTC,CASSYSNPGRVKGYTF
NA,TRBJ2-3,TRBV19,NA,TGTGCCAGTAGTAACCCCTCGACAGTCCCACCATTCACAGATACGCAGTATTTT,CASSNPSTVPPFTDTQYF
NA,TRBJ2-1,TRBV6-5,NA,TGTGCCAGCACAGCAGGACAGTACATTTCTCAGCAGTTCTTC,CASTAGQYISQQFF
TRBD2,TRBJ2-6,TRBV7-8,NA,TGTGCCAGCAGCTTTCCTCTAGCGGGCAACTCTGGGGCCAACGTCCTGACTTTC,CASSFPLAGNSGANVLTF